The T cell receptor beta chain described here comes from a study of cytomegalovirus exposure and HLA in healthy donors. Study-wide background: In an early release, HLA-typed donors contributed roughly 85 million unique TCR sequences. Study conclusions and caveats: Likely technical artifact: a cluster of highly shared sequence variants. In vitro data verified three CMV-associated chains as specific for CMV antigens. A missense variant in DCLRE1C was later tied to TCR beta V- and J-gene trimming.

PCR involved 60 Vbeta and 13 Jbeta primers. Profiled with immunoSEQ multiplex PCR; TCRdb holds only in-frame clones, not every one. The profile shows tens of thousands of clones, approximately 81% of them singletons. Remarks on this clone: Antigen: not known.

This TCR came from a girl aged 2-10 years in good health and CMV-seropositive. Source material: PBMCs.

The CDR3 region has the DNA TGTGCCAGCACCACTAGCGGGAGGAGCGCAGATACGCAGTATTTT. Its translation is CASTTSGRSADTQYF. The V call is TRBV9, the J call TRBJ2-3; 12 positions agree with TRBD2. Trimming removed 6 bases from V and 4 bases from J; junction bases left unmatched: 6. CDR3 length: 15 amino acids. Germline-derived CDR1 and CDR2 are SGDLS and YYNGEE.